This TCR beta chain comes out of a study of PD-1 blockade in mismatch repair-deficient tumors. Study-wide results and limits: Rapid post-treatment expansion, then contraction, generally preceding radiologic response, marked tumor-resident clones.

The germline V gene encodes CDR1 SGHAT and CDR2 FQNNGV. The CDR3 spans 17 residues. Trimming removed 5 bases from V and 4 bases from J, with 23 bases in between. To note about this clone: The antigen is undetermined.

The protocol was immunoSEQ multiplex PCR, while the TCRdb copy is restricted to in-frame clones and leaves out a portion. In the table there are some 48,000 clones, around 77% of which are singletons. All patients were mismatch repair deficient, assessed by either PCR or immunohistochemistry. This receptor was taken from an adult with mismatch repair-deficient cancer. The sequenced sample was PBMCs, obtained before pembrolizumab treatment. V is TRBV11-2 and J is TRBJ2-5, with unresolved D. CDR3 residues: CASSTLLAAIRPETQYF. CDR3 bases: TGTGCCAGCAGCACCCTCTTGGCAGCAATACGCCCAGAGACCCAGTACTTC.